This TCR beta chain was observed in a study of CXCR3-negative and CXCR3-positive naive CD8 T cells. Germline V gene lookup returns CDR1 LNHDA and CDR2 SQIVND (reference sequence). This CDR3 contains 14 residues. TRB cDNA libraries were made by UMI-labeled 5' RACE. TCRdb reworked the 5' RACE reads into one entry per CDR3 protein, no DNA. The sample data list around 120,000 distinct CDR3 sequences. Comments on this clonotype: Its antigen remains unknown.

General study points: Greater hydrophobicity was found in TRB CDR3s of CXCR3-positive naive cells than of CXCR3-negative naive cells. Similar TRBV-TRBJ usage was seen in naive cells (both CXCR3-negative and CXCR3-positive), but memory cells differed.

Each CD8+ T cell subset was flow-sorted in triplicate. Every sort contained 250,000 to 350,000 cells. The genes are TRBV19 and TRBJ1-1. The specimen was naive CXCR3+ CD8+ T cells from blood. Noted subset: CD45RO-CCR7+CD27+CD95- naive CD8+ T cells expressing CXCR3 (TNR3+). The TCR was taken from a human donor in good health. Some clones in this sample may be carry-over from other donors' samples. CDR3 sequence: CASSMVTENTEAFF.